This T cell receptor (beta chain) was captured by sequencing in a study of human T cells and chemical hapten exposure. Germline trimming cut 1 base from V and 7 bases from J; bases unmatched to any gene: 9. This CDR3 is 15 amino acids long. From germline, CDR1 is SQVTM and CDR2 ANQGSEA. This clonotype was counted a few times. Described time point: pre-sensitization, week 0. Treatment in this sample: therapeutic diphenylcyclopropenone sensitization with weekly scalp DPC. Researchers extracted total RNA from unfractionated whole blood. Original handling: Per-sample TCR counts ranged from roughly 23,224 to 750,000, median 95,638. One entry per CDR3 protein, called by TCRdb with MiXCR from the RACE reads. TCRdb's processing, not the authors' own work, is the source of the V and J calls. The sample lists around 300,000 distinct CDR3 sequences, about 5% occurring once.

The TCR sequence derives from a woman between 18 and 30 years old with alopecia areata. Some clones in this sample may be carry-over from other donors' samples. This chain links TRBV29-1 with TRBJ1-4; TRBD1 aligns across 7 bases. Sample: whole blood, taken in connection with sensitization to the hapten diphenylcyclopropenone (DPC). CDR3 protein: CSVEVRPGGREKLFF. Written as DNA, the CDR3 is TGCAGCGTTGAAGTTCGGCCAGGGGGACGTGAAAAACTGTTTTTT.